Listed here are 14 T cell receptor beta chains from one sample, sequenced in a study of T cell clonotyping in hematopoietic cell transplantation. The assay was immunoSEQ multiplex PCR, and TCRdb's table has in-frame clones only and misses some. The sample lists 6,000 or so clones, around 32% occurring once. The input for sequencing was peripheral blood mononuclear cells, taken 30 days after allogeneic stem cell transplant. Every receptor here comes from a female patient aged 45-65 years who had an allogeneic stem cell transplant from an unrelated donor, so the T cells may come from the graft donor. Some clones in this sample may be carry-over from other donors' samples.

The chain joins TRBV25-1 to TRBJ1-2, with no clear D. The CDR3 is made up of 14 amino acids. V was clipped by 1 base and J by 6 bases, with 12 bases between them. The V gene's germline CDR1 is MGHDK and CDR2 SYGVNS. CDR3 amino acids: CASSESWGSNGYTF. CDR3 DNA: TGTGCCAGCAGTGAATCGTGGGGATCGAATGGCTACACCTTC.

V and J are TRBV2 and TRBJ2-7, with D unresolved. This CDR3 region has 15 residues. With 2 bases removed from V and 0 bases from J, the gap between germline ends came to 11 bases. Germline loops: CDR1 SNHLY, CDR2 FYNNEI. CDR3 protein: CASSEIGDTSYEQYF. The CDR3 bases are TGTGCCAGCAGTGAAATCGGCGATACCTCCTACGAGCAGTACTTC. Looking up the rest from reference TRBV2 and TRBJ2-7 gives the full variable domain: EPEVTQTPSHQVTQMGQEVILRCVPISNHLYFYWYRQILGQKVEFLVSFYNNEISEKSEIFDDQFSVERPDGSNFTLKIRSTKLEDSAMYFCASSEIGDTSYEQYFGPGTRLTVT.

V is TRBV30 and J is TRBJ2-7, with a possible D match to TRBD1 (7 bases). This CDR3 region has 13 residues. With 7 bases removed from V and 3 bases from J, the gap between germline ends came to 16 bases. Germline V gives CDR1 GTSNPN, CDR2 SVGIG (reference sequence). The CDR3 DNA reads TGTGCCTCCAGGGGGGACGCAAACTACGAGCAGTACTTC. It translates to CASRGDANYEQYF.

This chain uses TRBV25-1 with TRBJ1-2, with D possibly TRBD1 on 5 matching bases. V lost 3 bases and J 3 bases, leaving 11 bases between the germline ends. Germline V CDR1 and CDR2: MGHDK, SYGVNS. The CDR3 has 14 residues. CDR3 DNA: TGTGCCAGCAGTGACTCGCGGGACGACTATGGCTACACCTTC. Its translation is CASSDSRDDYGYTF.

This clone was counted a few times. The chain employs TRBV5-6 and TRBJ1-1; D unclear. V shed 2 bases and J shed 4 bases, with 9 bases lying between them. The CDR3 consists of 13 residues. Germline CDR1 and CDR2: SGHDT and YYEEEE. The CDR3: CASSFGRGTEAFF. Here the CDR3 DNA reads TGTGCCAGCAGCTTCGGCAGAGGCACTGAAGCTTTCTTT. Complete variable domain (other parts from reference TRBV5-6 and TRBJ1-1): DAGVTQSPTHLIKTRGQQVTLRCSPKSGHDTVSWYQQALGQGPQFIFQYYEEEERQRGNFPDRFSGHQFPNYSSELNVNALLLGDSALYLCASSFGRGTEAFFGQGTRLTVV.

The chain employs TRBV29-1 and TRBJ1-6; TRBD1 agrees at 8 bases. The germline CDR1 and CDR2 sequences are SQVTM and ANQGSEA. The CDR3 spans 13 residues. The V segment lost 7 bases and the J segment 8 bases; nucleotides outside the gene matches: 7. CDR3 DNA sequence: TGCAGCGCTGGACAGGGTTCCGATTCACCCCTCCACTTT. Its protein product is CSAGQGSDSPLHF. The complete variable domain, with remaining parts taken from reference TRBV29-1 and TRBJ1-6, reads SAVISQKPSRDICQRGTSLTIQCQVDSQVTMMFWYRQQPGQSLTLIATANQGSEATYESGFVIDKFPISRPNLTFSTLTVSNMSPEDSSIYLCSAGQGSDSPLHFGNGTRLTVT.

The rearrangement uses TRBV5-4 and TRBJ2-7, with no clear D. The CDR3 length is 13 residues. V was cut by 0 bases and J by 4 bases, with 8 bases left in between. The germline V gene encodes CDR1 SGHNT and CDR2 YYREEE (reference sequence). In DNA form, the CDR3 reads TGTGCCAGCAGCTTGGAGGACCCGTACGAGCAGTACTTC. This encodes CASSLEDPYEQYF.

The V gene is TRBV7-2, the J gene TRBJ2-6; the D gene is possibly TRBD2 (6 bases). CDR1 is SGHTA, CDR2 FQGNSA, per germline. This CDR3 has 15 residues. Trimming removed 5 bases from V and 2 bases from J, with 10 bases in between. CDR3 in DNA: TGTGCCAGCAGCCCCGCGGGAACTGGGGCCAACGTCCTGACTTTC. Residues: CASSPAGTGANVLTF.

This clone has only a few counts. The CDR3 DNA follows: TGCAGCGTGGCCGACGGCTTTCTTGGTGGTCAGCCCCAGCATTTT. Translated, it gives CSVADGFLGGQPQHF. V is TRBV29-1 and J is TRBJ1-5, with no clear D. The V gene's germline CDR1 is SQVTM and CDR2 ANQGSEA. This CDR3 spans 15 amino acids. The ends were cut back, 6 bases at V and 6 bases at J, with 21 bases in the middle.

Only a few counts were recorded for this clone. This sequence joins TRBV30 and TRBJ2-3, with 11 bases fitting TRBD2. V gave up 2 bases and J gave up 0 bases; unmatched junction bases: 7. CDR3 length: 17 residues. CDR1 and CDR2 from the germline V gene are GTSNPN and SVGIG (reference sequence). The CDR3 nucleotides read TGTGCCTGGAGTATGCAGACTAGCGGGATCAGCACAGATACGCAGTATTTT. Protein sequence: CAWSMQTSGISTDTQYF.

This clone was counted a single time. The chain has TRBV25-1 and TRBJ2-7, with 8 nucleotides matching TRBD1. Per the germline V gene, CDR1 is MGHDK and CDR2 is SYGVNS. V shed 6 bases and J 4 bases; nucleotides not matched to a gene: 14. The length of the CDR3 is 16 residues. CDR3 nucleotide sequence: TGTGCCAGCAGCGGGACCTCACAGGGGGAAGGGTACGAGCAGTACTTC. Amino acids: CASSGTSQGEGYEQYF.

This clone was counted only a few times. The rearrangement links TRBV19 to TRBJ1-5, with D perhaps matching TRBD1 (5 bases). There are 14 residues in the CDR3. Trimming took 9 bases from V and 2 from J, leaving 14 bases between them. Germline V lookup: CDR1 LNHDA, CDR2 SQIVND (reference sequence). This chain's CDR3 is CASRSGLGNQPQHF. Here the CDR3 DNA reads TGTGCCAGCCGATCAGGGTTGGGCAATCAGCCCCAGCATTTT.

This clone was counted only a few times. The junction departs from the called germline gene at one end, perhaps through a read error. The V call is TRBV5-6, the J call TRBJ2-3; 7 nucleotides align to TRBD2. Germline V gene lookup returns CDR1 SGHDT and CDR2 YYEEEE. The CDR3 covers 15 residues. The chain's CDR3 is CASSLAGAGGDTQYF. The CDR3 coding sequence is TGTGCTAGCAGCTTGGCTGGAGCCGGGGGGGATACGCAGTATTTT.

The chain recombines TRBV25-1 with TRBJ2-1, with 8 bases fitting TRBD1. Germline V gene sequence: CDR1 MGHDK, CDR2 SYGVNS. J was trimmed by 5 bases and V by 2 bases; bases with no gene match: 5. CDR3 size: 15 residues. CDR3 sequence (DNA): TGTGCCAGCAGTGAAGGCAGGGGGCTTAACAATGAGCAGTTCTTC. This encodes CASSEGRGLNNEQFF.